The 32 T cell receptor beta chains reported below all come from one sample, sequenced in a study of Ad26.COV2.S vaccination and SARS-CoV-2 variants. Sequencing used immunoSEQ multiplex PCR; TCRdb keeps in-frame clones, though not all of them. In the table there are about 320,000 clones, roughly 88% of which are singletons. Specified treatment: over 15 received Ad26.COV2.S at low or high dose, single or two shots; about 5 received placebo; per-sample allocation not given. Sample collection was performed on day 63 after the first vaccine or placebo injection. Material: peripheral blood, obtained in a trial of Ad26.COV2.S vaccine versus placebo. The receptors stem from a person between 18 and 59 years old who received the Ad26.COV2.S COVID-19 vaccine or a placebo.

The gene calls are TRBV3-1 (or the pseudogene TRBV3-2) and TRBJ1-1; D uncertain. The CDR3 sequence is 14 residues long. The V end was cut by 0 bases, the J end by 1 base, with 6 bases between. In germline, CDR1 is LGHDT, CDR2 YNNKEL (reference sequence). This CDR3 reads CASSQDDGNTEAFF. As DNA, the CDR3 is TGTGCCAGCAGCCAAGACGACGGGAACACTGAAGCTTTCTTT.

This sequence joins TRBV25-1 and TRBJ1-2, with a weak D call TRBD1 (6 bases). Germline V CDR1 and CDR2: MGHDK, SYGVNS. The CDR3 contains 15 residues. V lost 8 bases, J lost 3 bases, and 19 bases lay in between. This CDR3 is CASPGARKVDYGYTF. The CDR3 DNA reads TGTGCCAGCCCGGGGGCCCGAAAAGTAGACTATGGCTACACCTTC.

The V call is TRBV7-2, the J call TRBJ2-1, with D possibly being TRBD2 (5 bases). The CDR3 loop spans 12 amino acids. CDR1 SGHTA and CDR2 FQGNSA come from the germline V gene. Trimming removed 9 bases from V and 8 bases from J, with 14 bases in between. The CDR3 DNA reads TGTGCCAGTACCATTGGGAGTCATGAGCAGTTCTTC. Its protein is CASTIGSHEQFF. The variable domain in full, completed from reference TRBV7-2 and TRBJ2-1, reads GAGVSQSPSNKVTEKGKDVELRCDPISGHTALYWYRQSLGQGLEFLIYFQGNSAPDKSGLPSDRFSAERTGGSVSTLTIQRTQQEDSAVYLCASTIGSHEQFFGPGTRLTVL.

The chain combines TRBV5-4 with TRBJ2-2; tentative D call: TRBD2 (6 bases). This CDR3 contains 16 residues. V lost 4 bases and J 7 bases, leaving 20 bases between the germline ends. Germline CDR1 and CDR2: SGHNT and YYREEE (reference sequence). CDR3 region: CASSLVGPRRGGELFF. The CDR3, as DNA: TGTGCCAGCAGCCTAGTGGGCCCAAGGAGGGGCGGGGAGCTGTTTTTT.

CDR3 sequence reads: CASSVFFPLGPYEQYV. The CDR3 nucleotides are TGTGCCAGCAGCGTATTTTTCCCTTTGGGCCCCTACGAGCAGTACGTC. The V call is TRBV9, the J call TRBJ2-7; D remains ambiguous. The V end lost 1 base, the J end lost 2 bases, and 16 bases lay between the germline ends. Germline V lookup: CDR1 SGDLS, CDR2 YYNGEE. This CDR3 comprises 16 residues.

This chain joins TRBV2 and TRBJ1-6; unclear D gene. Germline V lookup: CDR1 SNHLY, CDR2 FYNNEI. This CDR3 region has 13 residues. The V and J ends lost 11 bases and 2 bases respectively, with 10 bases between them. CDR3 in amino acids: CAVRVTYNSPLHF. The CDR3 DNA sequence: TGTGCCGTCCGGGTCACCTATAATTCACCCCTCCACTTT.

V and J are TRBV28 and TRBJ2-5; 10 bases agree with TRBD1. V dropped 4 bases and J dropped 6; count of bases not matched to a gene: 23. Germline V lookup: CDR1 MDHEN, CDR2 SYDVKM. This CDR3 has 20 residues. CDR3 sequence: CASSSPHNFGQGEGGKTQYF. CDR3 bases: TGTGCCAGCAGTTCCCCACACAATTTTGGACAGGGGGAAGGGGGGAAGACCCAGTACTTC.

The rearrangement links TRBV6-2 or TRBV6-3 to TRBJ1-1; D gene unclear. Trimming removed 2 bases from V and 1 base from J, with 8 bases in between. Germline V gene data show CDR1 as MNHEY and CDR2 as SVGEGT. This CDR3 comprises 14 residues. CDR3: CASSYRPKNTEAFF. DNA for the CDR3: TGTGCCAGCAGTTACCGGCCGAAGAACACTGAAGCTTTCTTT.

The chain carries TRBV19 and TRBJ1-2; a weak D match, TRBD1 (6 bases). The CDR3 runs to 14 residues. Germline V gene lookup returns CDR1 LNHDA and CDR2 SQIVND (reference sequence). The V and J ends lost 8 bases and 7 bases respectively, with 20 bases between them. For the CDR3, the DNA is TGTGCCAGTTCTAATAGACAGGAACGTCGTGGCTACACCTTC. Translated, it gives CASSNRQERRGYTF.

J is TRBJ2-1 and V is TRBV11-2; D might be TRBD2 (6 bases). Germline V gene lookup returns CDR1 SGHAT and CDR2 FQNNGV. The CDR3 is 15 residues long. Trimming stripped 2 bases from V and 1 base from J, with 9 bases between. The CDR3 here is CASSLQRVSYNEQFF. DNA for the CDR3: TGTGCCAGCAGCTTACAGCGGGTGTCCTACAATGAGCAGTTCTTC.

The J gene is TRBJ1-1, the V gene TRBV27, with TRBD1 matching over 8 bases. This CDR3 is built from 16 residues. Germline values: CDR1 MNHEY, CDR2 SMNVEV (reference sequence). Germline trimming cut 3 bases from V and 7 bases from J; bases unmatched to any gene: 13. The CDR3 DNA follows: TGTGCCAGCAGTTTCCTTACCTCGCTCGGACAGGGTGAAGCTTTCTTT. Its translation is CASSFLTSLGQGEAFF.

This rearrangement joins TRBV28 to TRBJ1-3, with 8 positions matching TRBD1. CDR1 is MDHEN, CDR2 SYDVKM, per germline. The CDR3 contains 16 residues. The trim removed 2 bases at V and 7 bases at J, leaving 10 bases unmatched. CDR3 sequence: CASSLEGTGLGNTIYF. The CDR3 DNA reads TGTGCCAGCAGTTTAGAGGGGACAGGCCTTGGGAACACCATATATTTT.

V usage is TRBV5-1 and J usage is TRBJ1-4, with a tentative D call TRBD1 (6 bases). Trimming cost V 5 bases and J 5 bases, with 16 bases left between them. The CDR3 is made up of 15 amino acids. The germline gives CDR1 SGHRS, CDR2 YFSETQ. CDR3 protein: CASSPGTIKNEKLFF. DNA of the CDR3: TGCGCCAGCAGTCCGGGGACAATAAAAAATGAAAAACTGTTTTTT.

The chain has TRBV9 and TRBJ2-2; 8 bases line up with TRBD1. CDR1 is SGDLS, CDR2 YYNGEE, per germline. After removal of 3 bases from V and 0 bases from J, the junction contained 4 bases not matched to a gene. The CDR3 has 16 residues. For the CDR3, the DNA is TGTGCCAGCAGCGCCGGACAGGGATCGAACACCGGGGAGCTGTTTTTT. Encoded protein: CASSAGQGSNTGELFF.

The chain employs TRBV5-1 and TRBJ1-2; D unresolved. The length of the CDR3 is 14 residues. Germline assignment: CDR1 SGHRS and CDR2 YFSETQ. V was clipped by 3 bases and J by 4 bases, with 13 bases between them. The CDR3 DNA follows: TGCGCCAGCAGCTCGGGGAGCGACTTCTATGGCTACACCTTC. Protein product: CASSSGSDFYGYTF.

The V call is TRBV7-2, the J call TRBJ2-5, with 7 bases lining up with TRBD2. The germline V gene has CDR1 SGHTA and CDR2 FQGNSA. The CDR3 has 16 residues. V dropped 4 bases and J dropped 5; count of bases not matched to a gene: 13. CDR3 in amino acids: CASSSMGGRGGETQYF. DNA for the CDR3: TGTGCCAGCAGCTCAATGGGCGGGAGAGGCGGCGAGACCCAGTACTTC.

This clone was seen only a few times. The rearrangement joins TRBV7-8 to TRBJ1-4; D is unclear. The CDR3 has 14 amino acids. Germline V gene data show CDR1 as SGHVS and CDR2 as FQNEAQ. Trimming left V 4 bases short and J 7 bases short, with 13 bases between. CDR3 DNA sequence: TGTGCCAGCAGCTCCCTACAGCCGAGTGAAAAACTGTTTTTT. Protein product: CASSSLQPSEKLFF.

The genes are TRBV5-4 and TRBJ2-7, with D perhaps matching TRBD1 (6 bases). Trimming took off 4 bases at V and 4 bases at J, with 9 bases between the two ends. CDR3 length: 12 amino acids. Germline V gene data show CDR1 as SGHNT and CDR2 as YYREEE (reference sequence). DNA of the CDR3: TGTGCCAGCAGCCTTCAGGGGTACGAGCAGTACGTC. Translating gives CASSLQGYEQYV.

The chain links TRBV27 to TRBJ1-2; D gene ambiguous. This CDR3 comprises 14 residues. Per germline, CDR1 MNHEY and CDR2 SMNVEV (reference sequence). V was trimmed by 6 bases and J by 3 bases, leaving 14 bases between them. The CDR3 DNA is TGTGCCAGCAGATCGATAGGCCCCTACTATGGCTACACCTTC. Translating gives CASRSIGPYYGYTF.

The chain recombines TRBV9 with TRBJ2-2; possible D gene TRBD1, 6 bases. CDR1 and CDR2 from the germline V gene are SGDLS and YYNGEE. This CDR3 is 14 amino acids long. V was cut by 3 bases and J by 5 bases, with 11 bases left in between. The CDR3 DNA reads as TGTGCCAGCAGCGCCGCCAGGGGAACCGGGGAGCTGTTTTTT. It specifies CASSAARGTGELFF.

The DNA of the CDR3 is TGCGCCAGCAGCCAAGGCGGCAGAATAGGGGATGGCTACACCTTC. Translation: CASSQGGRIGDGYTF. The chain links TRBV4-3 to TRBJ1-2; weak D call: TRBD1 (5 bases). Germline V gives CDR1 LGHNA, CDR2 YSLEER. With 1 base removed from V and 6 bases from J, the gap between germline ends came to 15 bases. The CDR3 length is 15 residues.

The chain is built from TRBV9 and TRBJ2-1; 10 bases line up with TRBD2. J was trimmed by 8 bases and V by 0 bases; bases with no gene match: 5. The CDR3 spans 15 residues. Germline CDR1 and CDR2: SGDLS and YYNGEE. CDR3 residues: CASSVGLAGVDEQFF. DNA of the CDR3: TGTGCCAGCAGCGTAGGTCTAGCGGGAGTCGATGAGCAGTTCTTC.

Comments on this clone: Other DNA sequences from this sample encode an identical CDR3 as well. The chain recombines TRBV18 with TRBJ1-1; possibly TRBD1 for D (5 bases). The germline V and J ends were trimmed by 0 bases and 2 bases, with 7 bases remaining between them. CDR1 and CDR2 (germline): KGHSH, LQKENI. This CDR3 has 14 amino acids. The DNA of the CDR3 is TGTGCCAGCTCACCACCGGGACTAAACACTGAAGCTTTCTTT. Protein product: CASSPPGLNTEAFF.

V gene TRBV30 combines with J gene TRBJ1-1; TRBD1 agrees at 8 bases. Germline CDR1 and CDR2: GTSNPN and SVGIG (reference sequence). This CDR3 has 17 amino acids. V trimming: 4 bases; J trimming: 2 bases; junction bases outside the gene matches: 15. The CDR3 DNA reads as TGTGCCTGGATGGGCCAGGGGGCGCGGGGGATAAACACTGAAGCTTTCTTT. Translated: CAWMGQGARGINTEAFF.

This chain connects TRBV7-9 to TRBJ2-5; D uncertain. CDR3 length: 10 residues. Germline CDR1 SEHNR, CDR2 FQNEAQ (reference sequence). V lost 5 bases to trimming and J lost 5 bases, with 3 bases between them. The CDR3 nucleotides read TGTGCCAGCAGCCAGGAGACCCAGTACTTC. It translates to CASSQETQYF.

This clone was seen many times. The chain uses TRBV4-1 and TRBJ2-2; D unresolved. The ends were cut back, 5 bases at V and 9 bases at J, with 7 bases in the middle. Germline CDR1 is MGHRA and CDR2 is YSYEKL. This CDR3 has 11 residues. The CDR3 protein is CASSSSWELFF. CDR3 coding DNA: TGCGCCAGCAGCTCGAGCTGGGAGCTGTTTTTT.

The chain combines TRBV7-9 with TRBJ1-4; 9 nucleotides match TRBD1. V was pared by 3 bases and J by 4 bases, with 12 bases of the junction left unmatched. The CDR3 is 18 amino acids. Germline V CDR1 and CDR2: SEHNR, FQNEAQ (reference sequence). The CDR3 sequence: CASSFASGTGPFNEKLFF. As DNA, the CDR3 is TGTGCCAGCAGCTTCGCGAGTGGGACAGGGCCTTTTAATGAAAAACTGTTTTTT.

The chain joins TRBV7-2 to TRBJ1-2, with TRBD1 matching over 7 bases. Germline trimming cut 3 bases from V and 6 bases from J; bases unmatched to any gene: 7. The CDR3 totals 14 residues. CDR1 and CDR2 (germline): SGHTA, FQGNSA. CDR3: CASSFGVTGDGYTF. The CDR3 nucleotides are TGTGCCAGCAGCTTCGGGGTCACAGGGGATGGCTACACCTTC.

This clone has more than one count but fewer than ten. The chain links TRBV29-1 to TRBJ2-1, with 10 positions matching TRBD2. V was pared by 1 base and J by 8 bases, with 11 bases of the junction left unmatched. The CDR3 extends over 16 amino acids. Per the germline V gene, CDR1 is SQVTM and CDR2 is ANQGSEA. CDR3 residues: CSVEGLGLAGADEQFF. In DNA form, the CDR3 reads TGCAGCGTTGAAGGGTTAGGTCTAGCGGGAGCGGATGAGCAGTTCTTC.

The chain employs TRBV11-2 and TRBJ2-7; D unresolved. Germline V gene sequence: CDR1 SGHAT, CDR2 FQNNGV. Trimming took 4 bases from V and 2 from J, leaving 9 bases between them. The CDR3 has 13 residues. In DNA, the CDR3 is TGTGCCAGCAGCTCTACGCTAGCCTACGAGCAGTACTTC. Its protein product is CASSSTLAYEQYF.

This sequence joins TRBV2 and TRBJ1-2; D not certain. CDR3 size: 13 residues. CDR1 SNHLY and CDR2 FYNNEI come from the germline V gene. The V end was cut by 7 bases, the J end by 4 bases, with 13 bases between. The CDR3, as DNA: TGTGCCAGCACCCTTACCGAGGGCTATGGCTACACCTTC. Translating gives CASTLTEGYGYTF.

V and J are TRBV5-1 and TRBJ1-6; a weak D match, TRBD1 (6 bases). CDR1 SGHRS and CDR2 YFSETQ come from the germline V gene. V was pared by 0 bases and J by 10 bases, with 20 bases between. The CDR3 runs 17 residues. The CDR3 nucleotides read TGCGCCAGCAGCTTGGGGCAGGGGAGTCAGATGAGATCACCCCTCCACTTT. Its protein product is CASSLGQGSQMRSPLHF.